Following are 30 T cell receptor beta chains from one sample sequenced in a study of PD-1 blockade in classical Hodgkin lymphoma. After autologous stem cell transplantation all patients relapsed, and prior brentuximab vedotin exposure differed between cohorts. Clones were read by immunoSEQ multiplex PCR, and TCRdb kept only the in-frame ones, dropping some. This table has tens of thousands of clones, around 80% appearing once. Source: peripheral blood mononuclear cells (PBMCs), taken before the second cycle of nivolumab. These receptors were obtained from a human donor with classical Hodgkin lymphoma.

This rearrangement joins TRBV10-3 to TRBJ2-1, with 8 bases identical to TRBD1. V lost 4 bases to trimming and J lost 12 bases; unmatched junction nucleotides: 11. CDR1 and CDR2 (germline): ENHRY, SYGVKD. The CDR3 has 14 residues. The CDR3 protein is CAISVTPGQGGQFF. Written as DNA, the CDR3 is TGTGCCATCAGTGTCACTCCCGGACAGGGTGGGCAGTTCTTC.

CDR3 DNA: TGTGCCAGCAGTGGGCCAGGGGGGATATCGGCCGGGGAGCTGTTTTTT. It is translated as CASSGPGGISAGELFF. The chain uses TRBV6-1 and TRBJ2-2, with D possibly matching TRBD1 (7 bases). Deletions cut 4 bases from V and 6 bases from J, with 18 bases between. The CDR3 loop spans 16 amino acids. Germline V gene lookup returns CDR1 MNHNS and CDR2 SASEGT.

This clone was detected only once. The rearrangement joins TRBV28 to TRBJ2-3; the D call may be TRBD1 or TRBD2 (5 bases each). With 4 bases removed from V and 3 bases from J, the gap between germline ends came to 17 bases. The CDR3 totals 16 residues. The germline CDR1 and CDR2 sequences are MDHEN and SYDVKM. For the CDR3, the DNA is TGTGCCAGCAGTTGGGGGTTCTCGGTTTGGACAGATACGCAGTATTTT. Translation gives CASSWGFSVWTDTQYF.

The CDR3 is CASSDRQETQYF. The CDR3 bases are TGTGCCAGCAGTGACAGGCAAGAGACCCAGTACTTC. The V and J genes are TRBV6-1 and TRBJ2-5, with unresolved D. Deletions cut 3 bases from V and 2 bases from J, with 4 bases between. The length of the CDR3 is 12 residues. Germline CDR1 is MNHNS and CDR2 is SASEGT.

The chain couples TRBV28 to TRBJ2-7, with D perhaps being TRBD1 or TRBD2 (6 bases each). V lost 7 bases, J lost 4 bases, and 14 bases lay in between. CDR1 and CDR2 from the germline V gene are MDHEN and SYDVKM. The CDR3 has 13 residues. This CDR3 reads CASTSLGGYEQYF. CDR3 DNA: TGTGCCAGCACCTCCCTAGGGGGGTACGAGCAGTACTTC.

The chain recombines TRBV5-1 with TRBJ1-1, with 7 bases lining up with TRBD1. This CDR3 has 15 residues. Germline CDR1 and CDR2: SGHRS and YFSETQ. V shed 4 bases and J 2 bases; nucleotides not matched to a gene: 8. CDR3 DNA sequence: TGCGCCAGCAGCCCACGGACAGGCGCTAACACTGAAGCTTTCTTT. This codes for CASSPRTGANTEAFF.

The chain joins TRBV5-1 to TRBJ1-3; the D is unclear. Trimming removed 0 bases from V and 0 bases from J, with 4 bases in between. This CDR3 spans 14 amino acids. Per germline, CDR1 SGHRS and CDR2 YFSETQ. DNA for the CDR3: TGCGCCAGCAGCTTGGGTAGCTCTGGAAACACCATATATTTT. Residues: CASSLGSSGNTIYF.

This sequence joins TRBV2 and TRBJ1-5, with 11 nucleotides matching TRBD1. Per germline, CDR1 SNHLY and CDR2 FYNNEI. Trimming removed 6 bases from V and 4 bases from J; junction bases left unmatched: 11. The length of the CDR3 is 17 residues. The CDR3 sequence: CASRGTGGKKGNQPQHF. The CDR3 nucleotides read TGTGCCAGCAGGGGGACAGGGGGGAAGAAGGGAAATCAGCCCCAGCATTTT.

This chain connects TRBV10-3 to TRBJ2-7; 8 bases agree with TRBD1. Trimming removed 6 bases from V and 0 bases from J; junction bases left unmatched: 4. The CDR3 runs 14 residues. Germline values: CDR1 ENHRY, CDR2 SYGVKD. CDR3 residues: CAIREQGDSYEQYF. The CDR3 bases are TGTGCCATCAGGGAACAGGGGGACTCCTACGAGCAGTACTTC.

The chain joins TRBV7-9 to TRBJ2-5, with D uncertain. CDR1 and CDR2 (germline): SEHNR, FQNEAQ (reference sequence). V was clipped by 6 bases and J by 0 bases, with 14 bases between them. The length of the CDR3 is 15 residues. CDR3 DNA: TGTGCCAGCAGTCCCATCAGCAGGTACCAAGAGACCCAGTACTTC. This codes for CASSPISRYQETQYF.

The J gene is TRBJ1-3, the V gene TRBV18; unclear D gene. V dropped 2 bases and J dropped 1 base, with 6 bases sitting between them. CDR3 length: 14 residues. Germline V CDR1 and CDR2: KGHSH, LQKENI. Here the CDR3 reads CASSPSGSGNTIYF. Here the CDR3 DNA reads TGTGCCAGCTCACCATCCGGGTCTGGAAACACCATATATTTT.

This chain connects TRBV5-1 to TRBJ1-3; D ambiguous. This CDR3 is built from 15 residues. Germline CDR1 and CDR2: SGHRS and YFSETQ. The V gene lost 4 bases and the J gene lost 0 bases, with 11 bases spanning the gap. The CDR3 nucleotides are TGCGCCAGCAGCCGGAGCAGCAGCTCTGGAAACACCATATATTTT. Translated: CASSRSSSSGNTIYF.

This clone appeared a few times. This rearrangement joins TRBV28 to TRBJ2-3; D is ambiguous. This CDR3 comprises 13 residues. Per germline, CDR1 MDHEN and CDR2 SYDVKM. Trimming removed 6 bases from V and 0 bases from J, with 7 bases in between. The CDR3 sequence is CASSPASTDTQYF. The CDR3 DNA follows: TGTGCCAGCAGCCCAGCGAGCACAGATACGCAGTATTTT.

This clone was found a few times. CDR3 protein: CASSDTGGITEAFF. CDR3 nucleotides: TGCGCCAGCTCGGACACAGGGGGCATCACTGAAGCTTTCTTT. The genes are TRBV5-1 and TRBJ1-1, with 9 nucleotides matching TRBD1. CDR3 length: 14 amino acids. In germline, CDR1 is SGHRS, CDR2 YFSETQ. J lost 4 bases, V lost 7 bases, and 8 bases had no gene match. Full variable domain (outside the CDR3, taken from reference TRBV5-1 and TRBJ1-1): KAGVTQTPRYLIKTRGQQVTLSCSPISGHRSVSWYQQTPGQGLQFLFEYFSETQRNKGNFPGRFSGRQFSNSRSEMNVSTLELGDSALYLCASSDTGGITEAFFGQGTRLTVV.

V gene TRBV28 combines with J gene TRBJ2-3; 8 nucleotides line up with TRBD1. CDR3 length equals 16 residues. Germline V gives CDR1 MDHEN, CDR2 SYDVKM. Losses at the gene ends were 6 bases for V and 3 bases for J; bases not matched to a gene: 11. CDR3 protein: CASSKSRGLVTDTQYF. The CDR3 DNA reads TGTGCCAGCAGCAAAAGCAGGGGGCTGGTGACAGATACGCAGTATTTT.

The rearrangement joins TRBV5-6 to TRBJ2-3; 12 positions match TRBD2. CDR1 SGHDT and CDR2 YYEEEE come from the germline V gene. Trimming took 1 base from V and 0 from J; bases not matched to a gene: 3. The CDR3 spans 17 residues. The CDR3 DNA reads TGTGCCAGCAGCTTGTTGGGACTAGCGGGTAGCACAGATACGCAGTATTTT. Translating gives CASSLLGLAGSTDTQYF. Based on the CDR3 plus reference TRBV5-6 and TRBJ2-3, the full variable domain is DAGVTQSPTHLIKTRGQQVTLRCSPKSGHDTVSWYQQALGQGPQFIFQYYEEEERQRGNFPDRFSGHQFPNYSSELNVNALLLGDSALYLCASSLLGLAGSTDTQYFGPGTRLTVL.

The chain combines TRBV5-4 with TRBJ1-2, with 9 bases identical to TRBD1. CDR3 length: 17 amino acids. Germline values: CDR1 SGHNT, CDR2 YYREEE (reference sequence). V lost 0 bases, J lost 4 bases, and 10 bases stayed unmatched. The CDR3 nucleotides read TGTGCCAGCAGCTTGGAAGGTGCGGGACAGGGAAGCTATGGCTACACCTTC. As protein: CASSLEGAGQGSYGYTF.

The chain has TRBV2 and TRBJ1-2; 8 nucleotides match TRBD1. Germline trimming cut 8 bases from V and 1 base from J; bases unmatched to any gene: 6. Germline CDR1 is SNHLY and CDR2 is FYNNEI. The CDR3 runs to 14 residues. The CDR3: CASLDRELNYGYTF. Here the CDR3 DNA reads TGTGCCAGCCTGGACAGGGAGCTTAACTATGGCTACACCTTC.

The chain employs TRBV28 and TRBJ1-2; D is uncertain. The length of the CDR3 is 13 residues. V was pared by 3 bases and J by 5 bases, with 10 bases between. The V gene's germline CDR1 is MDHEN and CDR2 SYDVKM. CDR3 region: CASSFKGRYGYTF. DNA of the CDR3: TGTGCCAGCAGTTTCAAGGGTCGGTATGGCTACACCTTC.

The chain carries TRBV7-8 and TRBJ2-7; 10 positions agree with TRBD2. With 5 bases clipped from V and 2 bases from J, the junction kept 6 bases outside the gene matches. This CDR3 is built from 15 residues. CDR1 is SGHVS, CDR2 FQNEAQ, per germline. CDR3 nucleotides: TGTGCCAGCAGCCGACCTAGCGGGAGCACCTACGAGCAGTACTTC. It codes for CASSRPSGSTYEQYF.

The sample holds one count of this clone. The rearrangement uses TRBV11-2 and TRBJ1-1, with D uncertain. V shed 2 bases and J shed 1 base, with 5 bases lying between them. The CDR3 spans 13 residues. The germline V gene encodes CDR1 SGHAT and CDR2 FQNNGV. CDR3 loop: CASSLQRNTEAFF. DNA of the CDR3: TGTGCCAGCAGCTTACAGAGGAACACTGAAGCTTTCTTT.

In its sample, this clone was seen a few times. The chain links TRBV5-1 to TRBJ2-3, with TRBD2 matching over 14 bases. CDR1 is SGHRS and CDR2 is YFSETQ in the germline V gene. V was clipped by 4 bases and J by 5 bases; unmatched bases: 9. This CDR3 is 17 amino acids long. CDR3 residues: CASSKGGLAGEEDTQYF. DNA for the CDR3: TGCGCCAGCAGCAAGGGGGGACTAGCGGGAGAGGAAGATACGCAGTATTTT.

In its sample, this clone was seen a few times. This chain uses TRBV6-5 with TRBJ1-2; no clear D. V was pared by 0 bases and J by 10 bases, with 18 bases between. Germline CDR1 is MNHEY and CDR2 is SVGAGI. The CDR3 is made up of 15 amino acids. CDR3 bases: TGTGCCAGCAGTTACTCGTTCGGCGGAATAGTTGTCTACACCTTC. Protein: CASSYSFGGIVVYTF.

CDR3: CASSLGGSGTAHTDTQYF. The CDR3 bases are TGCGCCAGCAGCTTGGGTGGCTCCGGGACAGCTCACACAGATACGCAGTATTTT. The genes are TRBV5-1 and TRBJ2-3; 7 bases fit TRBD1. After removal of 0 bases from V and 2 bases from J, the junction contained 12 bases not matched to a gene. CDR3 length: 18 amino acids. Per germline, CDR1 SGHRS and CDR2 YFSETQ.

This clone has just one count. The V call is TRBV2, the J call TRBJ2-1, with 12 bases that match TRBD1. The ends lost 6 bases at V and 9 bases at J; junction bases unmatched: 9. Germline-derived CDR1 and CDR2 are SNHLY and FYNNEI. There are 15 residues in the CDR3. The CDR3 nucleotides read TGTGCCAGCAGCCCGGGACAGGGGGCAATCGGTGAGCAGTTCTTC. This translates into CASSPGQGAIGEQFF.

The chain combines TRBV6-1 with TRBJ1-5; D unclear. Trimming cost V 4 bases and J 7 bases, with 23 bases left between them. Per germline, CDR1 MNHNS and CDR2 SASEGT. This CDR3 has 17 residues. CDR3 in DNA: TGTGCCAGCAGTGCCCGAGGACGGCTTTACCCAATACAGCCCCAGCATTTT. Its translation is CASSARGRLYPIQPQHF.

The rearrangement uses TRBV20-1 and TRBJ2-3; no reliable D call. The CDR3 runs 11 residues. V lost 6 bases and J lost 3, with 7 bases in between. Per germline, CDR1 DFQATT and CDR2 SNEGSKA (reference sequence). In DNA form, the CDR3 reads TGCAGTGCAGAACAAACAGATACGCAGTATTTT. Translated: CSAEQTDTQYF.

Only a few counts were recorded for this clone. The chain has TRBV7-8 and TRBJ1-3; the D is unclear. Per germline, CDR1 SGHVS and CDR2 FQNEAQ. CDR3 length: 14 residues. Trimming removed 1 base from V and 4 bases from J, with 8 bases in between. The CDR3 DNA reads as TGTGCCAGCAGCTTAGGCGGCGGGGGAAACACCATATATTTT. Its protein product is CASSLGGGGNTIYF.

This clone ranks as medium-sized (0.01 to 0.1%). The chain has TRBV2 and TRBJ1-3; no firm D call. The CDR3 is 13 residues long. The ends were cut back, 4 bases at V and 0 bases at J, with 4 bases in the middle. Germline values: CDR1 SNHLY, CDR2 FYNNEI. As DNA, the CDR3 is TGTGCCAGCAGTGTGGACTCTGGAAACACCATATATTTT. The encoded protein is CASSVDSGNTIYF.

The chain carries TRBV5-1 and TRBJ2-7; a weak D match, TRBD1 (5 bases). The CDR3 has 17 amino acids. V was clipped by 0 bases and J by 4 bases, with 20 bases between them. CDR1 and CDR2 from the germline V gene are SGHRS and YFSETQ. CDR3 loop: CASSLEGSIGAAYEQYF. For the CDR3, the DNA is TGCGCCAGCAGCTTGGAGGGGTCGATAGGGGCGGCTTACGAGCAGTACTTC.